This T cell receptor (beta chain) emerged from a study of blood T cell repertoires in COVID-19. The wider study: Some COVID-19 samples were acute and others convalescent; all came from the United States, Italy and Spain.

In the original processing: Reference gene primer amplification yielded estimated nucleated cell counts. Sequencing was performed with immunoSEQ multiplex PCR; in TCRdb, only in-frame clones are kept and a portion is missing. For V, J and clone size, that table is used; D and trimming come from the DNA. The repertoire consists of under 130,000 clones, with more than 70% occurring once and the leading ten covering 17%. The CDR3 is 14 amino acids. Trimming cost V 5 bases and J 4 bases, with 15 bases left between them. The germline CDR1 and CDR2 sequences are GTSNPN and SVGIG (reference sequence). The rearrangement uses TRBV30 and TRBJ1-5; the D is unclear. Input material: peripheral blood. The receptor's source is a woman of 80 years or more in a cohort sampled during active COVID-19. The CDR3 reads CAWSSSTVNQPQHF. The DNA of the CDR3 is TGTGCCTGGTCATCGTCTACAGTTAATCAGCCCCAGCATTTT.